This is a list of T cell receptor beta chains from one sample in a study of spatial heterogeneity in lung cancer. TCRdb called the 5' RACE reads again in MiXCR, with one record for every CDR3 protein. The sample lists around 92,000 distinct CDR3 sequences; about 12% were seen once. The specimen was PBMCs, collected at surgery. The receptors shown here come from a male donor with early-stage non-small cell lung cancer. The CDR3 runs from the conserved cysteine through the conserved F or W. The order of the fields is clone size, J gene, V gene, CDR3 protein. Clone size, where shown, is once, few, many, or a class for clones that have expanded.

few | TRBJ2-5 | TRBV29-1 | CSVDEGGETQYF
many | TRBJ2-1 | TRBV2 | CASIRDSYNEQFF
many | TRBJ1-4 | TRBV4-3 | CASSQGPSGSEKLFF
- | TRBJ1-1 | TRBV7-9 | CASSSDTGPFF
- | TRBJ1-5 | TRBV28 | CASSSPLGEPQHF
- | TRBJ2-3 | TRBV12-3/TRBV12-4 | CASSLARGLGADTQYF
few | TRBJ1-5 | TRBV7-2 | CASSLSRGDNQPQHF
- | TRBJ2-5 | TRBV10-2 | CASSESGRQETPYF
- | TRBJ1-1 | TRBV20-1 | CSAARDLNTEAFF
many | TRBJ1-3 | TRBV10-3 | CAISEVQISGNTIYF
- | TRBJ1-1 | TRBV5-1 | CASSSGPNTEAFF
many | TRBJ2-5 | TRBV6-5 | CASSPDRETQYF
- | TRBJ2-3 | TRBV14 | CASTRTQRGEDTQYF
- | TRBJ2-3 | TRBV14 | CASSQGREVTSSSITDTQYF
few | TRBJ2-3 | TRBV9 | CASSGRLASTDTQYF
few | TRBJ2-5 | TRBV10-3 | CAISGSNRGRETQYF
once | TRBJ2-3 | TRBV20-1 | CSAREPSGTGDTQYF
many | TRBJ2-1 | TRBV15 | CATSSRLAGGNEQFF
few | TRBJ2-3 | TRBV6-5 | CASSYSAPTDTQYF
- | TRBJ2-3 | TRBV2 | CASSTQGRGRTDTQYF
- | TRBJ2-5 | TRBV6-6 | CASSDDRGIKETQYF
many | TRBJ2-5 | TRBV9 | CASSLMTGVNQETQYF
- | TRBJ2-3 | TRBV6-1 | CASSQAGEGSDTQYF
many | TRBJ2-7 | TRBV7-6 | CASSLYSGGTNIEQYF
few | TRBJ2-5 | TRBV10-3 | CAISGVGRGETQYF
- | TRBJ1-3 | TRBV7-2 | CASSLPGAGNTIYF
few | TRBJ1-2 | TRBV3-1 | CASSHGTPYGYTF
- | TRBJ1-5 | TRBV24-1 | CATSDFAGASNQPQHF
many | TRBJ2-1 | TRBV11-2 | CASSLEAGFNNEQFF
- | TRBJ2-4 | TRBV29-1 | CSVSGRAGNIQYF
- | TRBJ1-1 | TRBV27 | CASSFSGQGFVAFF
- | TRBJ2-4 | TRBV11-2 | CASSSTGGLAVKSGF
few | TRBJ2-1 | TRBV7-2 | CASSPSGGGNEQFF
- | TRBJ2-1 | TRBV5-4 | CASSHAGGNEQFF
- | TRBJ2-1 | TRBV10-3 | CATQPGLAGDSYIEQFF
- | TRBJ1-6 | TRBV7-2 | CASSPGLYNSPLHF